Listed here is a single T cell receptor (beta chain). This record belongs to a study of shared T cell receptors in the human thymus. V trimming: 5 bases; J trimming: 0 bases; junction bases outside the gene matches: 6. The CDR3 is 15 amino acids. Germline CDR1 reads MNHEY; CDR2 reads SVGAGI. Sequencing was performed with immunoSEQ multiplex PCR; in TCRdb, only in-frame clones are kept and a portion is missing. Among about 380,000 clones listed, over 90% were seen once. The J gene is TRBJ1-1, the V gene TRBV6-5; 7 bases line up with TRBD1. The TCR sequence derives from a human donor. Sequencing was done on a sample of thymocytes. The CDR3 loop reads CASSQTGWMNTEAFF. CDR3 bases: TGTGCCAGCAGTCAGACAGGGTGGATGAACACTGAAGCTTTCTTT.